The next 3 T cell receptor beta chains were all read from a single sample in a study of monozygotic twins with inflammatory bowel disease. TCRdb reprocessed the 5' RACE reads, keeping one entry per CDR3 protein, no DNA. Recorded for this sample: about 160,000 distinct CDR3 sequences. The sequenced sample was blood. Receptors originate from a human donor with ulcerative colitis or Crohn's disease, or a healthy co-twin of an affected twin (not recorded which).

The J gene is TRBJ2-2, the V gene TRBV5-5; TCRdb returns TRBD1, unconfirmable since there is no DNA. CDR1 and CDR2 (germline): SGHKS, YYEKEE (reference sequence). The CDR3 contains 16 residues. CDR3 sequence: CASSLDRGVSTGELFF.

The chain has TRBV24-1 and TRBJ1-1; TCRdb outputs TRBD1, but without DNA this stays unchecked. Germline lookup yields CDR1 KGHDR and CDR2 SFDVKD. This CDR3 spans 15 amino acids. CDR3 protein: CATSESGQGFTEAFF.

This sequence joins TRBV6-1 and TRBJ1-3; TCRdb reports TRBD1, a call that lacks DNA to check it against. This CDR3 is 15 amino acids long. Germline V CDR1 and CDR2: MNHNS, SASEGT. CDR3 sequence reads: CASSAGQGGGNTIYF.